This T cell receptor beta chain was profiled in a study of early stage breast cancer tumors. Turning to the study itself: Among about twelve ER+/PR+/HER2- tumors, eight were ductal, four lobular. Regarding the study as a whole: Unsorted bulk genomic DNA sequencing lacked pairing and functional marker data. In 14 of 16 patients, blood comparison separated tumor from normal breast. Enriched TCRB sequences shared across patients were mostly commonly generated sequences.

Libraries were prepared by immunoSEQ multiplex PCR; TCRdb keeps only in-frame clonotypes and omits some of them. This sample has about 70,000 clones; over 80% occur once, and the top ten carry over 3.5%. Germline V gives CDR1 SGDLS, CDR2 YYNGEE. This CDR3 is built from 16 residues. The ends lost 4 bases at V and 6 bases at J; junction bases unmatched: 10. Regarding this clone: The antigen is undetermined.

This TCR was sampled from a person aged 35 to 50 with breast cancer. The sample was blood. This chain connects TRBV9 to TRBJ2-1; 10 nucleotides align to TRBD2. CDR3 amino acids: CASSSSPTSGVNEQFF. As DNA, the CDR3 is TGTGCCAGCAGCTCCTCCCCCACTAGCGGGGTCAATGAGCAGTTCTTC.